This T cell receptor beta chain emerged from a study of blood T cell repertoires in COVID-19. Deletions cut 6 bases from V and 1 base from J, with 7 bases between. The CDR3 sequence is 12 residues long. Germline V gives CDR1 KGHSH, CDR2 LQKENI. Repertoires were generated with immunoSEQ multiplex PCR, while TCRdb's copy carries only in-frame clones and drops some. Of approximately 150,000 clones listed, around nine tenths are singletons. Concerning this clone itself: This sample includes further DNA sequences coding for the same CDR3.

Source material: peripheral blood. The V call is TRBV18, the J call TRBJ2-7; D perhaps matches TRBD1 (5 bases). The source of this sequence is a woman of 80 years or more with COVID-19, enrolled during active disease. CDR3 DNA sequence: TGTGCCAGCTCCCAGGGTTCCTACGAGCAGTACTTC. It translates to CASSQGSYEQYF.